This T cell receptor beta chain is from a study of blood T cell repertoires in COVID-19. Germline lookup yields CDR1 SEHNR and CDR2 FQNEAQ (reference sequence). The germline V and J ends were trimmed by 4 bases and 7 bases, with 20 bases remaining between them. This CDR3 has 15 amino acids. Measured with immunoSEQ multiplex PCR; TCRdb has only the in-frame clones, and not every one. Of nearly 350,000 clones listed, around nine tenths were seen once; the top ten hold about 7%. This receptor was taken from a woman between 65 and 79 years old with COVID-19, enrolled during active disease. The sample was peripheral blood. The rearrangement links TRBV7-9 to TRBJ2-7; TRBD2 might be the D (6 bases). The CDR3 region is CASSWDFPFHGEQYF. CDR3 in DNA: TGTGCCAGCAGCTGGGACTTCCCGTTTCACGGGGAGCAGTACTTC.